The present T cell receptor (beta chain) was sequenced within a study of beta chain features in type 1 diabetes. Across the whole study: 107,917,701 sorted cells were examined across all samples. Study-level points and caveats: All four CD4+ subsets from Type 1 diabetes patients carried moderately but significantly shorter TCRB CDR3s.

What was sequenced were expressed TCRB transcripts, since all of the isolated RNA had been reverse transcribed. Clones were sequenced by immunoSEQ multiplex PCR, and TCRdb holds only the in-frame ones, with some missing. The repertoire holds roughly 170,000 clones, with roughly an eighth as singletons. As concerns this clone: Its antigen is unidentified.

The CDR3 consists of 12 residues. V dropped 5 bases and J dropped 5 bases, with 10 bases sitting between them. Per germline, CDR1 SGHAT and CDR2 FQDESV (reference sequence). Every donor had blood drawn once into heparin, approximately 120 mL on average. This sequence was found in a young woman in good health. The rearrangement joins TRBV11-1 to TRBJ2-7; possibly TRBD1 for D (6 bases). Input material: central memory CD4+ T cells from blood. The CDR3 here is CASSPYRDEQYF. The CDR3 DNA is TGTGCCAGCAGCCCTTACAGGGACGAGCAGTACTTC.